This is a list of T cell receptor beta chains from one sample in a study of CD8+ T cells in alopecia areata. Here immunoSEQ multiplex PCR was the method, and the copy in TCRdb shows in-frame clones only, minus some. The sample holds some 200,000 clones; roughly 64% are singletons and the top ten take 5.5% to 6%. This material consisted of CD4+ T cells sorted from blood, taken at week 24, from a patient treated with tofacitinib. The receptors derive from a human donor with alopecia areata. The CDR3 runs from the conserved cysteine through the conserved F or W. The D gene is left open where the match is weak. Where a row states a size, it is once, few, many or the class of an expanded clone; other rows omit it.

>TRBJ2-1|TRBV5-1|NA|NA
TGCGCCAGCAGCTCCCTCGGACAGATAAACAATGAGCAGTTCTTC
CASSSLGQINNEQFF
>TRBJ2-2|TRBV2|TRBD1|NA
TGTGCCAGCACCGTACAGGGGGTGGTCACCGGGGAGCTGTTTTTT
CASTVQGVVTGELFF
>TRBJ1-1|TRBV25-1|NA|NA
TGTGCCAGTACTGCAGCGACCGCCCGGAACACTGAAGCTTTCTTT
CASTAATARNTEAFF
>TRBJ1-5|TRBV6-1|TRBD1|NA
TGTGCCAGCAGTGTTAGAAAGGGGGCTGCCAATCAGCCCCAGCATTTT
CASSVRKGAANQPQHF
>TRBJ2-7|TRBV25-1|TRBD1|NA
TGTGCCAGCAGTGACCGGGACAGGGTGTCCTACGAGCAGTACTTC
CASSDRDRVSYEQYF
>TRBJ1-1|TRBV2|TRBD1|NA
TGTGCCAGTGTCCGGGACAGGGACACTGAAGCTTTCTTT
CASVRDRDTEAFF
>TRBJ2-1|TRBV4-2|NA|NA
TGTGCCAGCAGCCAGAACACACGGGGCAATGAGCAGTTCTTC
CASSQNTRGNEQFF
>TRBJ1-1|TRBV29-1|TRBD1|few
TGCAGCGTCGTAAGGACAGGGAACACTGAAGCTTTCTTT
CSVVRTGNTEAFF
>TRBJ2-3|TRBV5-6|TRBD2|NA
TGTGCCAGCAGCTTGGCCGGAGCGGGATCTATAGCAGATACGCAGTATTTT
CASSLAGAGSIADTQYF
>TRBJ2-1|TRBV5-1|NA|NA
TGCGCCAGCAGCTTGTCGACCGGGGGTGAGCAGTTCTTC
CASSLSTGGEQFF
>TRBJ2-1|TRBV7-9|TRBD2|NA
TGTGCCAGCAGCCCAGGACTAGCGGGAGTCTCCTACAATGAGCAGTTCTTC
CASSPGLAGVSYNEQFF
>TRBJ2-5|TRBV5-6|TRBD1|NA
TGTGCCAGCAGCACCTTACGGACAGGATCTACGGAGACCCAGTACTTC
CASSTLRTGSTETQYF
>TRBJ2-1|TRBV4-3|NA|NA
TGCGCCAGCAGCCAAGATCGACAGGTTTACAATGAGCAGTTCTTC
CASSQDRQVYNEQFF
>TRBJ1-1|TRBV7-9|TRBD1|NA
TGTGCCAGCAGCGGGGACAGGGTAGGGAACACTGAAGCTTTCTTT
CASSGDRVGNTEAFF
>TRBJ2-3|TRBV29-1|NA|NA
TGCAGCGTAGGACGGACGTCATTTCGCGCAGATACGCAGTATTTT
CSVGRTSFRADTQYF
>TRBJ2-7|TRBV2|NA|NA
TGTGCCAGCAGTGCAACAGGGCGCTCCTACGAGCAGTACTTC
CASSATGRSYEQYF
>TRBJ1-1|TRBV27|NA|NA
TGTGCCAGCAGTTTCAGGGGCGGGAACACTGAAGCTTTCTTT
CASSFRGGNTEAFF
>TRBJ1-2|TRBV29-1|NA|NA
TGCAGCGTTAGTACGGGTGCAGGAGGCTACACCTTC
CSVSTGAGGYTF
>TRBJ2-7|TRBV7-2|TRBD2|NA
TGTGCCAGCAGCATTAGCGGGGGCTACGAGCAGTACTTC
CASSISGGYEQYF
>TRBJ2-2|TRBV29-1|TRBD2|NA
TGCAGCGGGTTGCTAGCGGGGGCCTCCACCGGGGAGCTGTTTTTT
CSGLLAGASTGELFF
>TRBJ1-5|TRBV30|NA|NA
TGTGCCTGGAGCGTCCCACCCTATAGCAATCAGCCCCAGCATTTT
CAWSVPPYSNQPQHF
>TRBJ2-7|TRBV2|NA|NA
TGTGCCAGTAGAGCGACGTCGGGAACCTACGAGCAGTACTTC
CASRATSGTYEQYF
>TRBJ2-7|TRBV28|TRBD1|NA
TGTGCCAGCAACCCCATCACAGGGGAGATGCAGTGCTTC
CASNPITGEMQCF
>TRBJ1-3|TRBV30|TRBD1|NA
TGTGCCTGGAGAATACAGGGGGGAGCTGGAAACACCATATATTTT
CAWRIQGGAGNTIYF
>TRBJ1-1|TRBV7-9|TRBD1|NA
TGTGCCAGCAGCTTAAAGACAGGGGTGGCTGAAGCTTTCTTT
CASSLKTGVAEAFF
>TRBJ2-3|TRBV27|NA|NA
TGTGCCAGCAGTTTCCGCGGGAGCACAGATACGCAGTATTTT
CASSFRGSTDTQYF